What follows is one T cell receptor (beta chain) and its context. The clone's antigen remains unknown. Nothing much larger sits one base from this clone, and base qualities are not available. The entry originates in a study of blood T cell repertoires in COVID-19 (TCRdb year 2020). Study-level background: Samples covering the acute and convalescent phases of COVID-19 were provided by collaborators in the United States, Italy and Spain. Nearly every sample came with metadata listing a de-identified subject ID, COVID-19 status, age in years and sex. The material from the prospective study consisted of cDNA or gDNA derived from T cells, B-cell-depleted T cells, or PBMCs. Subjects who had been exposed to COVID-19, were actively infected with it, or had recovered from it provided the deeply sampled blood TCRbeta repertoires that made up the dataset. The repertoires were made available in a free public database intended to serve as a resource for research on the immune response to SARS-CoV-2. The samples were drawn from the first 160 participants of the ongoing ImmuneRACE study and from 1,254 subjects provided by 6 global collaborators. Where HLA class I and class II types were available, the types were taken from metadata supplied by the sample provider, not from assay-based typing.

Points the paper makes about the study in general: Clinical and demographic metadata were provided uncurated, with the amount varying by source and participant.

The V and J ends are trimmed by 5 bases and 10 bases, leaving 12 bases between them. For CDR1 and CDR2, the germline V gene (reference sequence) lists MNHEY and SMNVEV. The cysteine opens and the phenylalanine closes a CDR3 of 12 amino acids. The DNA shown is the 36-base CDR3, in frame from base 1. One collaborating source in Seattle enrolled patients during active infection and followed them longitudinally through the course of disease. Whole blood was collected in K2EDTA tubes by collaborating institutions according to the institutions' own protocols. For TCRbeta analysis, collaborators shipped samples as frozen whole blood, isolated PBMCs, or DNA extracted from either of those sample types. The immunoSEQ Assay, a bias-controlled multiplex PCR, was used to amplify TCRbeta CDR3 regions from genomic DNA. The study's processing was this. The number of nucleated cells in each sample was estimated by amplification of reference gene primers within the assay. Sequence reads were collapsed and filtered to measure the absolute abundance of every unique TCRbeta CDR3 rearrangement. For each sample, productive Simpson clonality was calculated as the square root of Simpson's diversity index over productive rearrangements. TCRdb obtained this table from immuneACCESS and retained in-frame rearrangements with V and J assigned. These tables miss some clones; where compared with another copy, unresolved V genes account for less than half of the shortfall, and the remainder is unexplained. V, J and clone size were drawn from that table, and D and trimming were deduced from the DNA. This sample is represented by 150,000 to 200,000 clones; about 81% of them were singletons. The biggest ten clones account for approximately 7.8% of the sample.

The chain is made from TRBV27 and TRBJ2-1; confidence is insufficient to name the D gene. The origin of this receptor is an older woman with COVID-19, enrolled during active disease. Sequences were obtained from peripheral blood. The nucleotide sequence is given as TGTGCCAGCAGTCCCCAGGTTGGGGAGCAGTTCTTC. Its protein reads: CASSPQVGEQFF.